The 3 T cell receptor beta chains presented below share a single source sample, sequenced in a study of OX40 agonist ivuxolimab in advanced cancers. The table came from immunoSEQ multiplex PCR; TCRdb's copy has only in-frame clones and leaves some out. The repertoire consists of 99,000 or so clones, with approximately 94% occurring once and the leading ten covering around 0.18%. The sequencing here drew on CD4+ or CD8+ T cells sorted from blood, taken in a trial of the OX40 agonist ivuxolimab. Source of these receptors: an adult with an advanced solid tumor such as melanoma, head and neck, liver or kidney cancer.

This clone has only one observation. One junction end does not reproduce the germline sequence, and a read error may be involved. The CDR3, as DNA: TGTGCCAGCAGCGCCAATAACGATGGCTACACCTTC. Amino acids: CASSANNDGYTF. The chain carries TRBV7-2 and TRBJ1-2; D is unclear. Germline V gene lookup returns CDR1 SGHTA and CDR2 FQGNSA. The CDR3 has 12 amino acids. The entire variable domain, with the rest obtained from reference TRBV7-2 and TRBJ1-2, is as follows: GAGVSQSPSNKVTEKGKDVELRCDPISGHTALYWYRQSLGQGLEFLIYFQGNSAPDKSGLPSDRFSAERTGGSVSTLTIQRTQQEDSAVYLCASSANNDGYTFGSGTRLTVV.

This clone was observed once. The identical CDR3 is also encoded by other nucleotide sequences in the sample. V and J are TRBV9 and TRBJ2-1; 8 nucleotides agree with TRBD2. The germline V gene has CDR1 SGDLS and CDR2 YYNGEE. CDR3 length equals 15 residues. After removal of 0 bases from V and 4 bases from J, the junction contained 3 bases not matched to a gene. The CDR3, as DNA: TGTGCCAGCAGCGTAGGTACTAGCGGATACAATGAGCAGTTCTTC. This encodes CASSVGTSGYNEQFF.

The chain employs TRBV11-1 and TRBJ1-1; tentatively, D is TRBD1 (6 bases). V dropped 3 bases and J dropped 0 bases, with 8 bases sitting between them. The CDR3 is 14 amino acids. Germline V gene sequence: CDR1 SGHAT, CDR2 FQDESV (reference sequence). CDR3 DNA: TGTGCCAGCAGCTTCACAGGGCTGAACACTGAAGCTTTCTTT. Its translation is CASSFTGLNTEAFF.